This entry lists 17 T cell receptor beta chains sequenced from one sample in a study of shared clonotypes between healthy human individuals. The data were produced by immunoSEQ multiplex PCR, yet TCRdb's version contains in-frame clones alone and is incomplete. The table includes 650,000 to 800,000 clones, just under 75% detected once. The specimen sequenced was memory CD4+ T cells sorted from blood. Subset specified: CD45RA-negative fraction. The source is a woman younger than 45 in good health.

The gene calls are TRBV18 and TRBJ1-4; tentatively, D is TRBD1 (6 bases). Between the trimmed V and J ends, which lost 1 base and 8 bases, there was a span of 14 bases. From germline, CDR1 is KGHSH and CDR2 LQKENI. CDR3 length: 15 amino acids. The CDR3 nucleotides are TGTGCCAGCTCACCACTTTCGGGGGCGGCGGAAAAACTGTTTTTT. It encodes CASSPLSGAAEKLFF.

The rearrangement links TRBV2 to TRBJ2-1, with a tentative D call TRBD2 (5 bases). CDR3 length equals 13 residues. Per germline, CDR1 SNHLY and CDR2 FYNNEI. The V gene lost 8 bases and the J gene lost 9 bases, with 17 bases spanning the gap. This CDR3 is CASFRNGNTEQFF. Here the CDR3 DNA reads TGTGCCAGCTTTAGGAACGGGAACACTGAGCAGTTCTTC.

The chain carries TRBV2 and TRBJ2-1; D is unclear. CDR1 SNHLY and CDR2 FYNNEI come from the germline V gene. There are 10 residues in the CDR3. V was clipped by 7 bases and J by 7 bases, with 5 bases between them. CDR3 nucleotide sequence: TGTGCCAGCATAATAAATGAGCAGTTCTTC. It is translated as CASIINEQFF. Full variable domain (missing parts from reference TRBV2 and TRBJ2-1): EPEVTQTPSHQVTQMGQEVILRCVPISNHLYFYWYRQILGQKVEFLVSFYNNEISEKSEIFDDQFSVERPDGSNFTLKIRSTKLEDSAMYFCASIINEQFFGPGTRLTVL.

This CDR3 is CASTPSRGPRTGELFF. CDR3 in DNA: TGCGCCAGCACCCCATCAAGGGGTCCGAGGACCGGGGAGCTGTTTTTT. The chain carries TRBV5-1 and TRBJ2-2, with D maybe TRBD1 (5 bases). Germline CDR1 SGHRS, CDR2 YFSETQ. With 6 bases removed from V and 5 bases from J, the gap between germline ends came to 20 bases. The CDR3 loop spans 16 amino acids.

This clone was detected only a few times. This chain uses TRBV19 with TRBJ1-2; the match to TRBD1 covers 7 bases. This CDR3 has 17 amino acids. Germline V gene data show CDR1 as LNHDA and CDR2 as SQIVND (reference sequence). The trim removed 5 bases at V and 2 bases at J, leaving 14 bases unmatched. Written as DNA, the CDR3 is TGTGCCAGTAGTCCTGGCTGGAGGGGGCCACTCAACTATGGCTACACCTTC. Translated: CASSPGWRGPLNYGYTF. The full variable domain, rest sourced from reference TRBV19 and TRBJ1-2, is DGGITQSPKYLFRKEGQNVTLSCEQNLNHDAMYWYRQDPGQGLRLIYYSQIVNDFQKGDIAEGYSVSREKKESFPLTVTSAQKNPTAFYLCASSPGWRGPLNYGYTFGSGTRLTVV.

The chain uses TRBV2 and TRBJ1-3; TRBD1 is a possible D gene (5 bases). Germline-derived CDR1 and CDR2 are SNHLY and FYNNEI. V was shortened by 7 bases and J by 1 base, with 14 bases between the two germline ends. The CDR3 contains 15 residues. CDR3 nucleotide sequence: TGTGCCAGCACATCGGGACCCGATTCTGGAAACACCATATATTTT. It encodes CASTSGPDSGNTIYF. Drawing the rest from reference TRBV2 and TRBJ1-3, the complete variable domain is EPEVTQTPSHQVTQMGQEVILRCVPISNHLYFYWYRQILGQKVEFLVSFYNNEISEKSEIFDDQFSVERPDGSNFTLKIRSTKLEDSAMYFCASTSGPDSGNTIYFGEGSWLTVV.

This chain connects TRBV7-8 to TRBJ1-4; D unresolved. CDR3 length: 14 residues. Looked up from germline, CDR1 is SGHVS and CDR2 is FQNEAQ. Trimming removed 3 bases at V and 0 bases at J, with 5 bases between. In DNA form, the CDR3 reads TGTGCCAGCAGCTTGGGCTCAACTAATGAAAAACTGTTTTTT. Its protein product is CASSLGSTNEKLFF.

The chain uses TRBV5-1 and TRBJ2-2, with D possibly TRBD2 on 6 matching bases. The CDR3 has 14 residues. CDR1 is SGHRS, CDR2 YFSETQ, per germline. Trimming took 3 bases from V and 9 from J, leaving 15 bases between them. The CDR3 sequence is CASSSETRIRELFF. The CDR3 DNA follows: TGCGCCAGCAGCTCGGAGACTAGGATCAGGGAGCTGTTTTTT.

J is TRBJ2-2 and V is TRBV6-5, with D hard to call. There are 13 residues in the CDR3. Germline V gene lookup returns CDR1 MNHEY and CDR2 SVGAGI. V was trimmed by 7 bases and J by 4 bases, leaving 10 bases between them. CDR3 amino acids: CASTAHSTGELFF. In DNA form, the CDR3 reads TGTGCCAGCACAGCTCATAGCACCGGGGAGCTGTTTTTT.

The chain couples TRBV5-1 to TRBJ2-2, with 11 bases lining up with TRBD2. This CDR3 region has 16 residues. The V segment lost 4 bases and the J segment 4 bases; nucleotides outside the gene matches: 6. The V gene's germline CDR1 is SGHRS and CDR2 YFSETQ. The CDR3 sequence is CASSGVAGGGTGELFF. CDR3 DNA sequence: TGCGCCAGCAGCGGAGTAGCGGGAGGGGGCACCGGGGAGCTGTTTTTT.

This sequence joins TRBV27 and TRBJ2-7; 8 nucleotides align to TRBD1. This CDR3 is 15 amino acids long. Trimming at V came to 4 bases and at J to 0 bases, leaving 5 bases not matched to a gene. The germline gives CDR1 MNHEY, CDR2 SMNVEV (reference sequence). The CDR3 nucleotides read TGTGCCAGCAGTTACGGGACAGGCCTCTCCTACGAGCAGTACTTC. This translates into CASSYGTGLSYEQYF.

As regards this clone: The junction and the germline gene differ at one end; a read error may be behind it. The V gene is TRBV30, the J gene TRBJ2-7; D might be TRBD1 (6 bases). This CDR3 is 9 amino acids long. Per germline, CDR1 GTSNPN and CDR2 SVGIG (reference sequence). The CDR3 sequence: CAWTQGLGF. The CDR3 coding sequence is TGTGCCTGGACACAGGGTCTGGGCTTC.

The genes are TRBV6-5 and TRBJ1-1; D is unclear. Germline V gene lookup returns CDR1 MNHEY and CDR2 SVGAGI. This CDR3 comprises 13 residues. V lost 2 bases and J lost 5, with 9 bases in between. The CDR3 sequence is CASSYSYFTEAFF. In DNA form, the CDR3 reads TGTGCCAGCAGTTACAGCTATTTTACTGAAGCTTTCTTT.

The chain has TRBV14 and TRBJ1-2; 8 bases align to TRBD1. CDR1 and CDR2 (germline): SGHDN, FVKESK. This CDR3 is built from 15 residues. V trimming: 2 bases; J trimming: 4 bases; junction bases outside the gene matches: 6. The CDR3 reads CASSQFGQGGYGYTF. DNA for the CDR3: TGTGCCAGCAGCCAATTTGGACAGGGAGGCTATGGCTACACCTTC.

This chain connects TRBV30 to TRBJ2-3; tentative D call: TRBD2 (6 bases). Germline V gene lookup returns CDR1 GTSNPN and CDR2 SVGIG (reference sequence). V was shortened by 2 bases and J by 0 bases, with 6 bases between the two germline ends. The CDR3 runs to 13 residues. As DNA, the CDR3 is TGTGCCTGGAGTCGGGGGAGCACAGATACGCAGTATTTT. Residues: CAWSRGSTDTQYF. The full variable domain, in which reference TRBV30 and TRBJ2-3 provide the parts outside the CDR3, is SQTIHQWPATLVQPVGSPLSLECTVEGTSNPNLYWYRQAAGRGLQLLFYSVGIGQISSEVPQNLSASRPQDRQFILSSKKLLLSDSGFYLCAWSRGSTDTQYFGPGTRLTVL.

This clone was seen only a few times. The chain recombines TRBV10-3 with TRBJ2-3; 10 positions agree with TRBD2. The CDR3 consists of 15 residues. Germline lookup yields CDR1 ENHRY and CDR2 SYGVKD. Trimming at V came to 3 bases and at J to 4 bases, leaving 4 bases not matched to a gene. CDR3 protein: CAISETSGIADTQYF. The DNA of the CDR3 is TGTGCCATCAGTGAAACTAGCGGGATTGCAGATACGCAGTATTTT.

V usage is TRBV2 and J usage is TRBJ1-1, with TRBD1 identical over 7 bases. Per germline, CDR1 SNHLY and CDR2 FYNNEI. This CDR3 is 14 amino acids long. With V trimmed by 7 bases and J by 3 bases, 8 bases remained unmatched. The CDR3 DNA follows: TGTGCCAGCATGACAGGGCTGGCGGACACTGAAGCTTTCTTT. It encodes CASMTGLADTEAFF. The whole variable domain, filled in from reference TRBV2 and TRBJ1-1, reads EPEVTQTPSHQVTQMGQEVILRCVPISNHLYFYWYRQILGQKVEFLVSFYNNEISEKSEIFDDQFSVERPDGSNFTLKIRSTKLEDSAMYFCASMTGLADTEAFFGQGTRLTVV.